The 32 T cell receptor beta chains presented below share a single source sample, sequenced in a study of T cell responses to AZD1222 COVID-19 vaccine. Using immunoSEQ multiplex PCR, the repertoire was profiled, and TCRdb retains in-frame clones only, with some absent. The table shows approximately 89,000 clones, with about 86% occurring only once. The specimen was peripheral blood, collected 28 days after the second AZD1222 dose. These receptors were collected from an adult who received the AZD1222 COVID-19 vaccine.

V gene TRBV30 combines with J gene TRBJ2-2; 13 bases agree with TRBD2. Germline V gene lookup returns CDR1 GTSNPN and CDR2 SVGIG (reference sequence). This CDR3 comprises 16 residues. V shed 2 bases, J shed 6 bases, and the junction held 6 bases outside the gene matches. CDR3 DNA sequence: TGTGCCTGGAGTTGGACTAGCGGGAGTTTCCCCGGGGAGCTGTTTTTT. It specifies CAWSWTSGSFPGELFF.

The sample holds a few counts of this clone. Here the CDR3 reads CASSAGTSGFDTQYF. The CDR3 region has the DNA TGTGCCAGCAGCGCCGGGACTAGCGGGTTTGATACGCAGTATTTT. The V and J genes are TRBV9 and TRBJ2-3; 12 bases are shared with TRBD2. CDR1 is SGDLS, CDR2 YYNGEE, per germline. This CDR3 is 15 amino acids long. V lost 3 bases and J lost 6; bases outside the gene matches: 5.

The CDR3 DNA reads as TGTGCCAGCAGCTCGGACCTTGGTAACACTGAAGCTTTCTTT. It encodes CASSSDLGNTEAFF. J is TRBJ1-1 and V is TRBV11-1; D gene unclear. Between the trimmed V and J ends, which lost 4 bases and 2 bases, there was a span of 11 bases. The length of the CDR3 is 14 residues. In germline, CDR1 is SGHAT, CDR2 FQDESV (reference sequence).

The V call is TRBV30, the J call TRBJ2-7; 8 bases align to TRBD2. The CDR3 length is 17 residues. Germline lookup yields CDR1 GTSNPN and CDR2 SVGIG (reference sequence). The junction had 16 bases not matched to a gene; V was cut back by 3 bases and J by 3 bases. This CDR3 is CAWRSGGASSYVYEQYF. The CDR3 DNA follows: TGTGCCTGGAGGTCGGGGGGGGCCTCCTCTTATGTCTACGAGCAGTACTTC.

This chain connects TRBV6-2 or TRBV6-3 to TRBJ1-1; perhaps TRBD1 as D (5 bases). CDR1 is MNHEY and CDR2 is SVGEGT in the germline V gene. This CDR3 is 15 amino acids long. V dropped 0 bases and J dropped 3 bases, with 11 bases sitting between them. The CDR3 region has the DNA TGTGCCAGCAGTTACTCGACGGGGACTTACACTGAAGCTTTCTTT. Translated, it gives CASSYSTGTYTEAFF.

This clone occurred once. In nucleotides, the CDR3 is TGTGCCAGCAGCTTCGGGGGACCGAACACCGGGGAGCTGTTTTTT. Translated, it gives CASSFGGPNTGELFF. The chain uses TRBV7-8 and TRBJ2-2; D is possibly TRBD2 (6 bases). Germline assignment: CDR1 SGHVS and CDR2 FQNEAQ. This CDR3 region has 15 residues. Trimming removed 3 bases from V and 0 bases from J, with 8 bases in between.

This clone was observed once. The chain links TRBV5-4 to TRBJ2-3, with TRBD2 matching 8 bases. This CDR3 contains 15 residues. Germline V gene data show CDR1 as SGHNT and CDR2 as YYREEE (reference sequence). Trimming cost V 3 bases and J 2 bases; bases outside gene matches: 5. The chain's CDR3 is CASSSGGGYTDTQYF. In DNA form, the CDR3 reads TGTGCCAGCAGCTCGGGCGGGGGGTACACAGATACGCAGTATTTT.

This clone was found once. This chain connects TRBV7-8 to TRBJ2-3; TRBD1 matches 8 bases. CDR1 and CDR2 from the germline V gene are SGHVS and FQNEAQ. Trimming cost V 3 bases and J 6 bases; bases outside gene matches: 11. There are 16 residues in the CDR3. The chain's CDR3 is CASSFRTGGNWDTQYF. For the CDR3, the DNA is TGTGCCAGCAGCTTTCGAACAGGGGGTAATTGGGATACGCAGTATTTT.

V usage is TRBV29-1 and J usage is TRBJ1-3; tentative D call: TRBD1 (5 bases). This CDR3 is 13 amino acids long. The ends were cut back, 3 bases at V and 3 bases at J, with 9 bases in the middle. Germline-derived CDR1 and CDR2 are SQVTM and ANQGSEA. CDR3 in amino acids: CSVEAGDGNTIYF. The CDR3 DNA reads as TGCAGCGTTGAGGCGGGGGATGGAAACACCATATATTTT.

This clone turned up a few times. The rearrangement links TRBV19 to TRBJ2-7, with a weak D call TRBD2 (5 bases). The length of the CDR3 is 17 residues. The germline gives CDR1 LNHDA, CDR2 SQIVND (reference sequence). Trimming removed 7 bases at V and 2 bases at J, with 24 bases between. This CDR3 reads CASTLEGPSTTTYEQYF. The CDR3 DNA follows: TGTGCCAGTACCCTAGAGGGTCCTTCGACCACAACCTACGAGCAGTACTTC.

This clone was detected only once. This chain connects TRBV6-5 to TRBJ1-4; D may be TRBD1 (6 bases). The germline V and J ends were trimmed by 6 bases and 11 bases, with 13 bases remaining between them. Looked up from germline, CDR1 is MNHEY and CDR2 is SVGAGI. The CDR3 totals 12 residues. The CDR3 loop is CASSAGTRKLFF. CDR3 nucleotides: TGTGCCAGCAGCGCCGGGACACGGAAACTGTTTTTT.

The rearrangement uses TRBV9 and TRBJ2-2; maybe TRBD2 (5 bases). The CDR3 runs 14 residues. CDR1 SGDLS and CDR2 YYNGEE come from the germline V gene. Trimming pared 7 bases from V and 2 bases from J, leaving 12 bases between. CDR3 loop: CASRGGHNTGELFF. In nucleotides, the CDR3 is TGTGCCAGCCGGGGTGGTCATAACACCGGGGAGCTGTTTTTT.

The rearrangement uses TRBV5-1 and TRBJ1-2; the match to TRBD1 covers 7 bases. Germline CDR1 is SGHRS and CDR2 is YFSETQ. This CDR3 spans 16 amino acids. Trimming removed 0 bases from V and 4 bases from J; junction bases left unmatched: 9. The CDR3 loop is CASSLVGTARLYGYTF. DNA for the CDR3: TGCGCCAGCAGCTTGGTTGGGACAGCCCGCCTCTATGGCTACACCTTC.

V usage is TRBV14 and J usage is TRBJ2-5; D is ambiguous. Germline-derived CDR1 and CDR2 are SGHDN and FVKESK. There are 12 residues in the CDR3. Trimming removed 0 bases at V and 4 bases at J, with 3 bases between. CDR3 coding DNA: TGTGCCAGCAGCCAAGATCCAGAGACCCAGTACTTC. Residues: CASSQDPETQYF.

J is TRBJ2-7 and V is TRBV6-2 or TRBV6-3; 7 bases map to TRBD1. There are 17 residues in the CDR3. The germline V gene encodes CDR1 MNHEY and CDR2 SVGEGT. V gave up 2 bases and J gave up 0 bases; unmatched junction bases: 10. The chain's CDR3 is CASSYPTLDRSSYEQYF. As DNA, the CDR3 is TGTGCCAGCAGTTACCCAACCCTGGACAGGAGCTCCTACGAGCAGTACTTC.

The chain employs TRBV19 and TRBJ2-7; 9 bases agree with TRBD1. CDR1 and CDR2 from the germline V gene are LNHDA and SQIVND (reference sequence). The CDR3 consists of 16 residues. The junction had 10 bases not matched to a gene; V was cut back by 4 bases and J by 3 bases. The CDR3 is CASSKYRGRGDYEQYF. The CDR3 DNA follows: TGTGCCAGTAGTAAATACAGGGGGCGAGGGGACTACGAGCAGTACTTC.

The chain recombines TRBV4-1 with TRBJ2-5; TRBD2 aligns across 10 bases. The V gene's germline CDR1 is MGHRA and CDR2 YSYEKL. V shed 4 bases and J 4 bases; nucleotides not matched to a gene: 9. This CDR3 region has 16 residues. The CDR3 DNA reads TGCGCCAGCAGCCCTAACTTAGGACTAGCGGCAGAGACCCAGTACTTC. It yields the protein CASSPNLGLAAETQYF.

CDR3 in DNA: TGTGCCAGCAGCCCTACAGGGTCAGATACGCAGTATTTT. Encoded protein: CASSPTGSDTQYF. The chain carries TRBV3-1 (or the pseudogene TRBV3-2) and TRBJ2-3, with D possibly matching TRBD1 (6 bases). Germline CDR1 is LGHDT and CDR2 is YNNKEL (reference sequence). V dropped 4 bases and J dropped 4 bases, with 9 bases sitting between them. The CDR3 extends over 13 amino acids.

V and J are TRBV24-1 and TRBJ2-1; no firm D call. V lost 4 bases and J lost 3, with 21 bases in between. The germline V gene has CDR1 KGHDR and CDR2 SFDVKD. CDR3 size: 18 residues. CDR3 sequence: CATSDSFGGYGFYNEQFF. CDR3 bases: TGTGCCACCAGTGACTCCTTTGGCGGATACGGATTCTACAATGAGCAGTTCTTC.

The chain carries TRBV7-9 and TRBJ2-3; no reliable D call. This CDR3 is 14 amino acids long. The ends were cut back, 1 base at V and 3 bases at J, with 8 bases in the middle. Germline CDR1 SEHNR, CDR2 FQNEAQ (reference sequence). CDR3 nucleotides: TGTGCCAGCAGCTTAGGACAACTAACAGATACGCAGTATTTT. Translation gives CASSLGQLTDTQYF. Full variable domain (rest looked up from reference TRBV7-9 and TRBJ2-3): DTGVSQNPRHKITKRGQNVTFRCDPISEHNRLYWYRQTLGQGPEFLTYFQNEAQLEKSRLLSDRFSAERPKGSFSTLEIQRTEQGDSAMYLCASSLGQLTDTQYFGPGTRLTVL.

V usage is TRBV10-2 and J usage is TRBJ2-1, with 10 positions matching TRBD2. The CDR3 covers 14 residues. The germline gives CDR1 WSHSY, CDR2 SAAADI. The ends lost 8 bases at V and 10 bases at J; junction bases unmatched: 11. The CDR3 loop is CASARGLAGVEQFF. The CDR3 DNA sequence: TGCGCCAGCGCTCGTGGGCTAGCGGGGGTAGAGCAGTTCTTC.

V usage is TRBV7-2 and J usage is TRBJ2-1, with 14 bases identical to TRBD2. Germline V gene sequence: CDR1 SGHTA, CDR2 FQGNSA. The CDR3 length is 16 residues. Trimming at V came to 2 bases and at J to 8 bases, leaving 5 bases not matched to a gene. The CDR3 is CASSLRGLAGVYEQFF. The CDR3 DNA reads as TGTGCCAGCAGCTTACGGGGACTAGCGGGAGTGTATGAGCAGTTCTTC.

The chain combines TRBV4-1 with TRBJ1-4; the match to TRBD1 covers 7 bases. J lost 8 bases, V lost 4 bases, and 10 bases had no gene match. The CDR3 runs 15 residues. Germline lookup yields CDR1 MGHRA and CDR2 YSYEKL. The CDR3 protein is CASSPRGTVGEKLFF. The CDR3 coding sequence is TGCGCCAGCAGCCCCCGTGGGACAGTGGGCGAAAAACTGTTTTTT.

This clone was counted once. V gene TRBV28 combines with J gene TRBJ2-7, with unresolved D. With 4 bases removed from V and 4 bases from J, the gap between germline ends came to 8 bases. In germline, CDR1 is MDHEN, CDR2 SYDVKM. The CDR3 has 12 amino acids. DNA of the CDR3: TGTGCCAGCAGTTACAGCGTTTACGAGCAGTACTTC. As protein: CASSYSVYEQYF.

This clone was recorded once. The V gene is TRBV3-1 (or the pseudogene TRBV3-2), the J gene TRBJ1-4; D is uncertain. Trimming took 4 bases from V and 0 from J, leaving 9 bases between them. This CDR3 has 15 amino acids. Germline V gives CDR1 LGHDT, CDR2 YNNKEL (reference sequence). The CDR3 loop is CASSPQRATNEKLFF. The CDR3 bases are TGTGCCAGCAGCCCACAGCGGGCAACTAATGAAAAACTGTTTTTT.

The rearrangement uses TRBV4-3 and TRBJ2-2; D is possibly TRBD2 (5 bases). The CDR3 has 16 amino acids. Per germline, CDR1 LGHNA and CDR2 YSLEER. Trimming pared 0 bases from V and 6 bases from J, leaving 14 bases between. Here the CDR3 reads CASSQDWPSTAGELFF. In DNA, the CDR3 is TGCGCCAGCAGCCAAGATTGGCCTAGCACCGCCGGGGAGCTGTTTTTT.

The chain recombines TRBV27 with TRBJ2-7; TRBD1 matches at 7 bases. J was trimmed by 0 bases and V by 3 bases; bases with no gene match: 2. CDR1 is MNHEY and CDR2 is SMNVEV in the germline V gene (reference sequence). The CDR3 is made up of 14 amino acids. The CDR3 region is CASSFGTASYEQYF. In DNA form, the CDR3 reads TGTGCCAGCAGTTTTGGGACAGCCTCCTACGAGCAGTACTTC.

The J gene is TRBJ2-7, the V gene TRBV19, with 12 positions matching TRBD2. Trimming at V came to 1 base and at J to 4 bases, leaving 2 bases not matched to a gene. The CDR3 is 15 residues long. Germline V gene sequence: CDR1 LNHDA, CDR2 SQIVND (reference sequence). As DNA, the CDR3 is TGTGCCAGTAGTATAGGGACTAGCGGGATTTACGAGCAGTACTTC. This codes for CASSIGTSGIYEQYF.

This chain connects TRBV13 to TRBJ2-3; TRBD1 agrees at 9 bases. V shed 5 bases, J shed 6 bases, and the junction held 9 bases outside the gene matches. Germline loops: CDR1 PRHDT, CDR2 FYEKMQ (reference sequence). This CDR3 has 15 residues. CDR3 DNA: TGTGCCAGCAGCACCGGACAGGGGAGGGTGGATACGCAGTATTTT. It codes for CASSTGQGRVDTQYF. The variable domain in full, with the rest retrieved from reference TRBV13 and TRBJ2-3, is AAGVIQSPRHLIKEKRETATLKCYPIPRHDTVYWYQQGPGQDPQFLISFYEKMQSDKGSIPDRFSAQQFSDYHSELNMSSLELGDSALYFCASSTGQGRVDTQYFGPGTRLTVL.

V is TRBV7-8 and J is TRBJ2-1; no clear D. This CDR3 comprises 15 residues. CDR1 SGHVS and CDR2 FQNEAQ come from the germline V gene. V was cut by 0 bases and J by 6 bases, with 12 bases left in between. The CDR3 DNA reads TGTGCCAGCAGCTTAGCGCAAATCGGAAGCAATGAGCAGTTCTTC. It yields the protein CASSLAQIGSNEQFF.

In this sample, this clone turned up once. The V and J genes are TRBV7-3 and TRBJ2-3; D is unresolved. V lost 5 bases to trimming and J lost 6 bases, with 12 bases between them. CDR1 and CDR2 (germline): SGHTA, FQGTGA. This CDR3 contains 13 residues. This CDR3 is CASSPLLGDTQYF. The CDR3 coding sequence is TGTGCCAGCAGCCCTCTCCTGGGGGATACGCAGTATTTT.

This clone has more than one count but fewer than ten. The chain links TRBV5-1 to TRBJ1-3; 7 bases line up with TRBD1. The CDR3 totals 17 residues. Germline CDR1 SGHRS, CDR2 YFSETQ. Germline trimming cut 0 bases from V and 4 bases from J; bases unmatched to any gene: 10. CDR3: CASSLALQGFAGNTIYF. The CDR3 DNA reads as TGCGCCAGCAGCTTGGCCTTACAGGGGTTTGCCGGAAACACCATATATTTT.